Listed below are T cell receptor beta chains from one sample, sequenced in a study of T cell changes during pregnancy in multiple sclerosis. The repertoire was sequenced with immunoSEQ multiplex PCR; TCRdb's copy has only in-frame clones and lacks some. This sample has roughly 40,000 clones, with approximately 92% found just once. Sequenced here: peripheral blood, sampled before pregnancy. The receptors originated from a female donor with multiple sclerosis, enrolled in a pregnancy study. Both conserved end residues are part of each CDR3. The D gene is left open where the match is weak. Clone size, where shown, is once, few, many, or a class for clones that have expanded.

CDR3nt	CDR3aa	v_gene	d_gene	j_gene	abundance
TGTGCCAGCAGTGAATATAACGGAGCGGGGACCGAGCAGTACTTC	CASSEYNGAGTEQYF	TRBV25-1	TRBD2	TRBJ2-7	.
TGTGCCAGCAGCTTCGGCCATAGAGGAGAAAAACTGTTTTTT	CASSFGHRGEKLFF	TRBV13	.	TRBJ1-4	once
TGTGCCAGCGGGACTAGCGGGAGGCCTACGATAGCCAAAAACATTCAGTACTTC	CASGTSGRPTIAKNIQYF	TRBV7-2	TRBD2	TRBJ2-4	.
TGTGCCAGCAGCGTAGCAACAGGGGGTCCCTACGAGCAGTACTTC	CASSVATGGPYEQYF	TRBV9	TRBD1	TRBJ2-7	.
TGTGCCAGCAGTTTACTGGGGGGCACTGAAGCTTTCTTT	CASSLLGGTEAFF	TRBV28	.	TRBJ1-1	once
TGTGCCAGCAGCCAATCTCACGGGAGTAGTTCCAATGAGCAGTTCTTC	CASSQSHGSSSNEQFF	TRBV4-2	.	TRBJ2-1	.
TGCAGCGTTGAAGTCGTGACAGGGATCCATGGCTACACCTTC	CSVEVVTGIHGYTF	TRBV29-1	TRBD1	TRBJ1-2	.
TGTGCCTGGAGGCTAGCGGGAGGGTGGTCAGATACGCAGTATTTT	CAWRLAGGWSDTQYF	TRBV30	TRBD2	TRBJ2-3	.
TGTGCCAGCGATTCGGGACAGACGAACACCGGGGAGCTGTTTTTT	CASDSGQTNTGELFF	TRBV19	TRBD1	TRBJ2-2	.
TGTGCCAGCAGCGTAGCGGGAGGAACCTACGAGCAGTACTTC	CASSVAGGTYEQYF	TRBV9	TRBD2	TRBJ2-7	.
TGCGCCAGCAGCCTGGGACTAGCGGGAGGCTACACCGGGGAGCTGTTTTTT	CASSLGLAGGYTGELFF	TRBV5-1	TRBD2	TRBJ2-2	.
TGTGCCAGCAGGCCGACTAGCGGGGCCACAGATACGCAGTATTTT	CASRPTSGATDTQYF	TRBV2	TRBD2	TRBJ2-3	once
TGTGCCAGTAGTATAAACAGGGGGTTGAACTATGGCTACACCTTC	CASSINRGLNYGYTF	TRBV19	TRBD1	TRBJ1-2	.
TGTGCCAGCAGCTTGGCGGGAGGGCCGAGCGAGCAGTACTTC	CASSLAGGPSEQYF	TRBV11-2	TRBD2	TRBJ2-7	once
TGCGCCAGCAGCCTTCAGTACAGCTCCTACAATGAGCAGTTCTTC	CASSLQYSSYNEQFF	TRBV4-3	.	TRBJ2-1	.
TGTGCCAGCGCCCCGGGACTAGCGGGAGCAGATACGCAGTATTTT	CASAPGLAGADTQYF	TRBV6-5	TRBD2	TRBJ2-3	.
TGTGCCTGGAGTGGAGTAGCGGGAGGATGGGTCACCGGGGAGCTGTTTTTT	CAWSGVAGGWVTGELFF	TRBV30	TRBD2	TRBJ2-2	once
TGTGCCAGCACCAACAGGGGATTGGAAACTGAAGCTTTCTTT	CASTNRGLETEAFF	TRBV6-1	TRBD1	TRBJ1-1	.
TGCGCCAGCAGCTTGGCAGAGGGAGGGTTCGACGAGCAGTACTTC	CASSLAEGGFDEQYF	TRBV5-1	TRBD2	TRBJ2-7	.
TGCACCAGCGGCCAAGAGTCCCGCGGGAGGCCCGGTGAGCAGTTCTTC	CTSGQESRGRPGEQFF	TRBV1	.	TRBJ2-1	.
TGTGCTAGTGGTTTGGTATATGGTGACCTCTTGAGGGACAGGGGTAACAGTGGGGCCAACGTCCTGACTTTC	CASGLVYGDLLRDRGNSGANVLTF	TRBV12-5	TRBD1	TRBJ2-6	.
TGCGCCAGCAGCCAAGATGGGGAACAGGGGGTCTACAATGAGCAGTTCTTC	CASSQDGEQGVYNEQFF	TRBV4-3	TRBD1	TRBJ2-1	.
TGTGCCAGCAGTTTATCCCGACTAGGTAACAATGAGCAGTTCTTC	CASSLSRLGNNEQFF	TRBV28	.	TRBJ2-1	.
TGCGCCAGCAGTTCAGGGGGATCCGTTGGGGGCCAGTACTTC	CASSSGGSVGGQYF	TRBV10-1	TRBD1	TRBJ2-5	.
TGTGCCAGCTCACCTCAGGATAGCGGGAGTCCAGATACGCAGTATTTT	CASSPQDSGSPDTQYF	TRBV18	TRBD2	TRBJ2-3	.
TGTGCCAGCAGTTTTGGGTCGGGTAGCGGGAGGAGTAATGAGCAGTTCTTC	CASSFGSGSGRSNEQFF	TRBV28	TRBD2	TRBJ2-1	.
TGTGCCAGCAGCGGCAATCCGGGACAGGGGTTAAGGGAGCAGTACTTC	CASSGNPGQGLREQYF	TRBV9	TRBD1	TRBJ2-7	.
TGTGCCAGCAGCGTCTCCCAGGGGGCGCCAAATGAGCAGTTCTTC	CASSVSQGAPNEQFF	TRBV9	TRBD1	TRBJ2-1	.
TGTGCCAGCGGACTCAACACTGAAGCTTTCTTT	CASGLNTEAFF	TRBV19	.	TRBJ1-1	.